A single sample gave rise to the 9 T cell receptor beta chains below, sequenced in a study of cytomegalovirus exposure and HLA in healthy donors. Clones were sequenced by immunoSEQ multiplex PCR, and TCRdb holds only the in-frame ones, with some missing. Of 110,000 to 150,000 clones in the sample, about nine tenths are singletons; the top ten hold less than 3.5%. Sequenced: PBMCs. The receptors derive from a young man in good health and CMV-seronegative.

The chain employs TRBV27 and TRBJ2-1; the D gene is possibly TRBD2 (6 bases). The ends were cut back, 3 bases at V and 10 bases at J, with 28 bases in the middle. CDR1 MNHEY and CDR2 SMNVEV come from the germline V gene (reference sequence). The CDR3 contains 18 residues. The DNA for the CDR3 is TGTGCCAGCAGTTTCACCCCACCCATACTAGCCCGCTCGGTCGAGCAGTTCTTC. This gives the protein CASSFTPPILARSVEQFF.

This rearrangement joins TRBV28 to TRBJ1-3, with a weak D call TRBD1 (5 bases). The CDR3 runs 14 residues. Germline-derived CDR1 and CDR2 are MDHEN and SYDVKM. V lost 10 bases and J lost 4, with 17 bases in between. Here the CDR3 DNA reads TGTGCCACCTGGGACTCCGGGCGAGGAAACACCATATATTTT. Translation gives CATWDSGRGNTIYF.

This clone occurred once. The rearrangement links TRBV7-9 to TRBJ1-2, with no clear D. Germline CDR1 reads SEHNR; CDR2 reads FQNEAQ (reference sequence). Trimming shortened V by 1 base and J by 5 bases, and 14 bases separated the two germline ends. The CDR3 length is 15 residues. The CDR3 loop reads CASSLGRDGGYGYTF. In nucleotides, the CDR3 is TGTGCCAGCAGCTTAGGTCGAGATGGAGGGTATGGCTACACCTTC.

The V gene is TRBV19, the J gene TRBJ1-1, with D maybe TRBD1 (5 bases). This CDR3 has 14 residues. Trimming took 1 base from V and 4 from J, leaving 10 bases between them. The germline V gene encodes CDR1 LNHDA and CDR2 SQIVND (reference sequence). The CDR3 spells CASSIGRGGTEAFF. The DNA for the CDR3 is TGTGCCAGTAGTATAGGGAGGGGAGGCACTGAAGCTTTCTTT.

The chain combines TRBV7-2 with TRBJ1-2; 8 positions match TRBD1. V shed 0 bases, J shed 8 bases, and the junction held 2 bases outside the gene matches. This CDR3 contains 13 residues. Germline CDR1 is SGHTA and CDR2 is FQGNSA. Here the CDR3 reads CASSLAQGEGYTF. The CDR3 DNA sequence: TGTGCCAGCAGCTTAGCACAGGGGGAGGGCTACACCTTC.

This clone was counted only a few times. The chain recombines TRBV5-1 with TRBJ2-7, with 8 bases lining up with TRBD1. V lost 4 bases and J lost 2; bases outside the gene matches: 23. There are 20 residues in the CDR3. Germline CDR1 reads SGHRS; CDR2 reads YFSETQ. The CDR3 reads CASSHNDRGWLARDPYEQYF. The CDR3 bases are TGCGCCAGCAGCCATAATGACAGGGGTTGGCTAGCGCGGGATCCCTACGAGCAGTACTTC.

V usage is TRBV11-3 and J usage is TRBJ2-1; tentative D call: TRBD1 (5 bases). The germline CDR1 and CDR2 sequences are SGHNT and YENEEA. The CDR3 is made up of 15 amino acids. V lost 3 bases and J lost 0, with 9 bases in between. The CDR3, as DNA: TGTGCCAGCAGCTTTAGGGGTGGCTCCTACAATGAGCAGTTCTTC. Protein sequence: CASSFRGGSYNEQFF. The full variable domain, completed using reference TRBV11-3 and TRBJ2-1, is EAGVVQSPRYKIIEKKQPVAFWCNPISGHNTLYWYLQNLGQGPELLIRYENEEAVDDSQLPKDRFSAERLKGVDSTLKIQPAELGDSAVYLCASSFRGGSYNEQFFGPGTRLTVL.

CDR3 sequence (DNA): TGTGCCAGCAGTTCCGGGTCCTACAATGAGCAGTTCTTC. This sequence encodes CASSSGSYNEQFF. This chain joins TRBV7-9 and TRBJ2-1; D uncertain. This CDR3 is built from 13 residues. V lost 6 bases and J 1 base, leaving 7 bases between the germline ends. Germline loops: CDR1 SEHNR, CDR2 FQNEAQ (reference sequence).

A remark on this clone: The sample has other DNA sequences that encode this CDR3 too. The gene calls are TRBV27 and TRBJ2-7; TRBD2 agrees at 12 bases. CDR3 size: 15 residues. V shed 2 bases, J shed 4 bases, and the junction held 3 bases outside the gene matches. CDR1 MNHEY and CDR2 SMNVEV come from the germline V gene (reference sequence). This chain's CDR3 is CASSLLAGGPYEQYF. The CDR3 nucleotides are TGTGCCAGCAGTTTACTAGCGGGAGGGCCGTACGAGCAGTACTTC.